This record covers a single T cell receptor (beta chain). This record comes from a study of blood T cell repertoires in COVID-19. Across the whole study: Samples of COVID-19 (acute and convalescent) were obtained from the United States, Italy and Spain.

In germline, CDR1 is MDHEN, CDR2 SYDVKM. CDR3 length equals 12 residues. The V and J ends lost 7 bases and 7 bases respectively, with 11 bases between them. Assay: immunoSEQ multiplex PCR; the TCRdb copy retains only in-frame clones and omits some. This table has about 23,000 clones, 94% appearing once. This TCR was sampled from a woman in her forties or fifties with active COVID-19. This chain links TRBV28 with TRBJ1-5; D ambiguous. Material: peripheral blood. The CDR3 reads CASTLPGQPQHF. The DNA for the CDR3 is TGTGCCAGCACCCTTCCTGGCCAGCCCCAGCATTTT. Drawing the rest from reference TRBV28 and TRBJ1-5, the complete variable domain is DVKVTQSSRYLVKRTGEKVFLECVQDMDHENMFWYRQDPGLGLRLIYFSYDVKMKEKGDIPEGYSVSREKKERFSLILESASTNQTSMYLCASTLPGQPQHFGDGTRLSIL.